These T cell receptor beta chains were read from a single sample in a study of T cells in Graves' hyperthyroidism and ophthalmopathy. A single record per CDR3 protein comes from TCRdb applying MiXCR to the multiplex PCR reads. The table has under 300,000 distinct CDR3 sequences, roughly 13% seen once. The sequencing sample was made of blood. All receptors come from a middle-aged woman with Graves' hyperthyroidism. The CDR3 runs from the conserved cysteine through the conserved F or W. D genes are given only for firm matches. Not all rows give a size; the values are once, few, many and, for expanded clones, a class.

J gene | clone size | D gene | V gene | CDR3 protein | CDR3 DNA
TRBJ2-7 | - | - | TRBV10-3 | CATSQRGYEQYF | TGTGCCACCTCCCAACGGGGCTACGAGCAGTACTTC
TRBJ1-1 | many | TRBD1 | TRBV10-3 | CAITRDRGYTEAFF | TGTGCCATCACCAGAGACAGGGGCTACACTGAAGCTTTCTTT
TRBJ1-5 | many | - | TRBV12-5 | CASGASGSNQPQHF | TGTGCTAGTGGGGCTTCAGGTAGCAATCAGCCCCAGCATTTT
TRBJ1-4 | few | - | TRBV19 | CASSTQGRDEKLFF | TGTGCCAGTAGTACACAAGGGCGGGATGAAAAACTGTTTTTT
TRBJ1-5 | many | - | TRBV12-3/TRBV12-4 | CASSFGFDQPQHF | TGTGCCAGCAGTTTTGGTTTCGATCAGCCCCAGCATTTT
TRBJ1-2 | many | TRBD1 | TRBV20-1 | CSAENRDRGYGYTF | TGCAGTGCTGAGAACCGGGACAGGGGGTATGGCTACACCTTC
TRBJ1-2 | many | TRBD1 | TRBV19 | CASRPDRNNYGYTF | TGTGCCAGTAGACCGGACAGGAATAACTATGGCTACACCTTC
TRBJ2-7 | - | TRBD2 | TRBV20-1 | CSATIPAASGASYEQYF | TGCAGTGCTACTATCCCGGCGGCTAGCGGGGCATCCTACGAGCAGTACTTC
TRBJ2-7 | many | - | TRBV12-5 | CASGSAGFYEQYF | TGTGCTAGTGGTTCCGCCGGCTTTTACGAGCAGTACTTC
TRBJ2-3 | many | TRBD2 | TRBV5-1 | CASSLGGTTPGDTQYF | TGCGCCAGCAGCTTGGGGGGGACTACCCCAGGGGATACGCAGTATTTT
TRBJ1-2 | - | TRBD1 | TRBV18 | CASSLPGQGLLGYTF | TGTGCCAGCTCACTACCGGGACAGGGGTTACTTGGCTACACCTTC
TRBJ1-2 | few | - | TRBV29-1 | CSVEMGLYGYTF | TGCAGCGTTGAAATGGGATTGTATGGCTACACCTTC
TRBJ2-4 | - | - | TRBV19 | CASSISGTPAKNIQYF | TGTGCCAGTAGTATCTCCGGGACACCCGCCAAAAACATTCAGTACTTC
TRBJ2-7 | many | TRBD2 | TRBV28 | CASSLLASGTYEQYF | TGTGCCAGCAGTTTATTGGCTAGCGGAACCTACGAGCAGTACTTC
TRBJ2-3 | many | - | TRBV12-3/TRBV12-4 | CASSWIMGAVDTQYF | TGTGCCAGCAGTTGGATAATGGGGGCGGTAGATACGCAGTATTTT
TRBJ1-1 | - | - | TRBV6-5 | CASSYGAGEAFF | TGTGCCAGCAGTTACGGGGCAGGGGAAGCTTTCTTT
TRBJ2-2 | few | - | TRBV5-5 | CASSPRDYANTGELFF | TGTGCCAGCAGCCCGCGCGACTATGCGAACACCGGGGAGCTGTTTTTT